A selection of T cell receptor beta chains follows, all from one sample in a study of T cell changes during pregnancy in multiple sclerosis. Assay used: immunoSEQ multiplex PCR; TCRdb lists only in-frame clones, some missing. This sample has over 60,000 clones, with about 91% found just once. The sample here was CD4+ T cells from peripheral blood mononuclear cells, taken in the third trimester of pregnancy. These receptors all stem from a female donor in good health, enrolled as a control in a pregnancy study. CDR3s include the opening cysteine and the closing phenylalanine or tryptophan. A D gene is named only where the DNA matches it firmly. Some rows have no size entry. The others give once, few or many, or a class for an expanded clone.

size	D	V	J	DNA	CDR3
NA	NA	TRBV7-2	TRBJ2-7	TGTGCCAGCAGCCGCCGGGACATTCCAGGCGGTGGCGACGAGCAGTACTTC	CASSRRDIPGGGDEQYF
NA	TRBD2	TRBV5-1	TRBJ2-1	TGCGCCAGCAGCGTAACCGGGACTAGCGGGTGGAGCTCCTACAATGAGCAGTTCTTC	CASSVTGTSGWSSYNEQFF
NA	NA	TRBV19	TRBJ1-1	TGTGCCAGTAGTATACGGTCCACTGAAGCTTTCTTT	CASSIRSTEAFF
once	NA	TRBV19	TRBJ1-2	TGTGCCAGTAGTATTGGACAGCGGGAGGGTGGCTACACCTTC	CASSIGQREGGYTF
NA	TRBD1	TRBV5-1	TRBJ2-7	TGCGCCAGCGGAACCGGGACAGGGGCTATCGAGCAGTACTTC	CASGTGTGAIEQYF
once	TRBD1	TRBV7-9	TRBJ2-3	TGTGCCAGCAGCCTGGGACAGGGATTCACAGATACGCAGTATTTT	CASSLGQGFTDTQYF
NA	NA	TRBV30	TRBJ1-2	TGTGCCTGGAGTGTACCGACAGCAGTAGAAGCCTCTACTAACTATGGCTACACCTTC	CAWSVPTAVEASTNYGYTF
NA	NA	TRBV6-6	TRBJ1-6	TGTGCCAGCAGTTATTACCGGGACAATAATTCACCCCTCCACTTT	CASSYYRDNNSPLHF
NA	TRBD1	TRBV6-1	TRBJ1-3	TGTGCCAGCAGTGAAACAGGGGGGAGAGGAAACACCATATATTTT	CASSETGGRGNTIYF
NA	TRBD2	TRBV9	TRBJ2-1	TGTGCCAGCAGCGTAGGTCCAGTCGGGGGGGCGGGCAATGAGCAGTTCTTC	CASSVGPVGGAGNEQFF